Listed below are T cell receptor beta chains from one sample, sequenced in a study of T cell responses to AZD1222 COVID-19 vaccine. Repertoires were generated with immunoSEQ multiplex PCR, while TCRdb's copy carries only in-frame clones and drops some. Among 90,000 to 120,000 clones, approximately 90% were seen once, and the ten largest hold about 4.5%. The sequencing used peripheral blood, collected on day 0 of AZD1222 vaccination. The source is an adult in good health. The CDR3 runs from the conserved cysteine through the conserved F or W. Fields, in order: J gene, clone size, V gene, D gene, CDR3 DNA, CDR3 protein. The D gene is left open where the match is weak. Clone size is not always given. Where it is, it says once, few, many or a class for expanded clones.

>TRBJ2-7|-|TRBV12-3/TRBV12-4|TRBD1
TGTGCCAGCAGTTTGGGACAGGGGGACGAGCAGTACTTC
CASSLGQGDEQYF
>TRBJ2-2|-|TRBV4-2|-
TGTGCCAGCAGCCAAGGAAATCGGGAACAGCAGCTGTTTTTT
CASSQGNREQQLFF
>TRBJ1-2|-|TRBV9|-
TGTGCCAGCAGCGTATCAGTCGAAACGGGTGGCTACACCTTC
CASSVSVETGGYTF
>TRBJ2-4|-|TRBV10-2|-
TGCGCCAGCAGTGAGCTTGCGGGCTGGGGAAACATTCAGTACTTC
CASSELAGWGNIQYF
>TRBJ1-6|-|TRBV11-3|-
TGTGCCAGCAGCCCATCGGGGGACTCACCCCTCCACTTT
CASSPSGDSPLHF
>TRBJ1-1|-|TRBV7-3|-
TGTGCCAGCAGCTTGGGAGGGGAGGGGACTGAAGCTTTCTTT
CASSLGGEGTEAFF
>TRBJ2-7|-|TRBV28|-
TGTGCCAGCCGAGCCCTAGGGAGCTACGAGCAGTACTTC
CASRALGSYEQYF
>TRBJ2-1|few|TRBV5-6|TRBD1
TGTGCCAGCATCTCGCCCACAGGGGGCGAATATGAGCAGTTCTTC
CASISPTGGEYEQFF
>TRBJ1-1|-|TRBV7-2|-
TGTGCCAGCAGCTTCCTAACGGAACAAGTCAGGGCTTTCTTT
CASSFLTEQVRAFF
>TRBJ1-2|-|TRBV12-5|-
TGTGCTAGTGGTCCAAACCGGGACGGCGGCTACACCTTC
CASGPNRDGGYTF
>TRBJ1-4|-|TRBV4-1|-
TGCGCCAGCAGCCAGGGTGTAGGCGATGAAAAACTGTTTTTT
CASSQGVGDEKLFF
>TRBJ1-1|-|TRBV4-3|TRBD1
TGCGCCAGCAGCCAAGTCGGGTCAGGGGGATCGAACACTGAAGCTTTCTTT
CASSQVGSGGSNTEAFF
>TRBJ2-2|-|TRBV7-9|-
TGTGCCAGCAGCTCGATGTGGGCAGGTGCGAACACCGGGGAGCTGTTTTTT
CASSSMWAGANTGELFF
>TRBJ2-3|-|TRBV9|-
TGTGCCAGCACCCCTGGGGGTTCAGATACGCAGTATTTT
CASTPGGSDTQYF
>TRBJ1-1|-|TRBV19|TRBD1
TGTGCCAGTAGACCTGGGACAGGGGGCAGGGACACTGAAGCTTTCTTT
CASRPGTGGRDTEAFF
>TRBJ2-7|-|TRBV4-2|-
TGTGCCAGCAGCTTGTCGGACGGAACCTACGAGCAGTACTTC
CASSLSDGTYEQYF
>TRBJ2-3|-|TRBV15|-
TGTGCCACCAGCAGAGACCCCGGAGATACGCAGTATTTT
CATSRDPGDTQYF
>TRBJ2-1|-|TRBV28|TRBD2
TGTGCCAGCAGTTTAGGGGGGACTAGGTGGGGTGAGCAGTTCTTC
CASSLGGTRWGEQFF
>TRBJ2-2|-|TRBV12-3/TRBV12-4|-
TGTGCCAGCAGGGAACAGGAAACCGGGGAGCTGTTTTTT
CASREQETGELFF
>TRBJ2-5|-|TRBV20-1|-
TGCAGCCCCGCGGAGACCCAGTACTTC
CSPAETQYF
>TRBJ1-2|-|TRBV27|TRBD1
TGTGCCAGCAGTTCAACAGGGAACAGGGGCTATGGCTACACCTTC
CASSSTGNRGYGYTF
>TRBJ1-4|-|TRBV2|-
TGTGCCAGCAGTGAACGACCCCAGGGGATTAATGAAAAACTGTTTTTT
CASSERPQGINEKLFF
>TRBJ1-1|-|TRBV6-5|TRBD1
TGTGCCAGCAGTTACTCTACAGGGGAGGGCACTGAAGCTTTCTTT
CASSYSTGEGTEAFF
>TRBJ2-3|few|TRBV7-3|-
TGTGCCAGCAGCTCGTCCCGGCAGCCTAGCACAGATACGCAGTATTTT
CASSSSRQPSTDTQYF
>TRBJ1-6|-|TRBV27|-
TGTGCCAGCAGTAACAGGGAGTATTCACCCCTCCACTTT
CASSNREYSPLHF
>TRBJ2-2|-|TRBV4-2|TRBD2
TGTGCCAGCAGCCACCTAGCGGGGGGCGTGAACACCGGGGAGCTGTTTTTT
CASSHLAGGVNTGELFF
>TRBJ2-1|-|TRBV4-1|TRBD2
TGCGCCAGCAGCCAAGTGTCCGGGGGGAGTGAGCAGTTCTTC
CASSQVSGGSEQFF
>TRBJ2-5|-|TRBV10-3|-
TGTGCCATCAGTGAGTCCTATGAGAGAGAGACCCAGTACTTC
CAISESYERETQYF